The 14 T cell receptor beta chains below come from one sample, sequenced in a study of prognosis after radiotherapy for stage I lung cancer. Two-round multiplex PCR, the amplification method, yielded TCR beta CDR3 from genomic DNA. Amplification in first-round PCR relied on primers specific to each TRBV and TRBJ gene. TCRdb passed the multiplex PCR reads through MiXCR, listing each CDR3 protein once. Of about 35,000 distinct CDR3 sequences listed, under 40% are singletons. Material: PBMCs, obtained before or after stereotactic body radiation therapy (not recorded which). The source of these receptors is a donor over 45 with non-small cell lung cancer.

This clonotype occurred many times. The chain joins TRBV5-1 to TRBJ1-2; TRBD1 matches at 8 bases. The J segment lost 8 bases and the V segment lost 1 base, leaving 4 bases of the junction unmatched. The CDR3 length is 13 residues. Germline assignment: CDR1 SGHRS and CDR2 YFSETQ. Here the CDR3 DNA reads TGCGCCAGCAGCTTGCAGGGGGCGGAGGGCTACACCTTC. It specifies CASSLQGAEGYTF.

There are many counts of this clonotype. V is TRBV5-1 and J is TRBJ2-5; TRBD1 matches 8 bases. Per the germline V gene, CDR1 is SGHRS and CDR2 is YFSETQ. The CDR3 is made up of 14 amino acids. V lost 2 bases, J lost 2 bases, and 2 bases stayed unmatched. CDR3 loop: CASSFGTGQETQYF. In nucleotides, the CDR3 is TGCGCCAGCAGCTTTGGGACAGGACAAGAGACCCAGTACTTC.

This clonotype was counted ten times or more. This chain connects TRBV28 to TRBJ2-3; 10 positions match TRBD2. Trimming at V came to 7 bases and at J to 0 bases, leaving 13 bases not matched to a gene. Germline CDR1 reads MDHEN; CDR2 reads SYDVKM. The CDR3 sequence is 18 residues long. The CDR3 protein is CASTFGLAEPSSTDTQYF. The DNA of the CDR3 is TGTGCCAGCACCTTTGGACTAGCGGAGCCATCCAGCACAGATACGCAGTATTTT.

V gene TRBV24-1 combines with J gene TRBJ2-7; TRBD1 aligns across 9 bases. Germline V gene sequence: CDR1 KGHDR, CDR2 SFDVKD. J was trimmed by 4 bases and V by 4 bases; bases with no gene match: 7. The CDR3 spans 15 residues. The CDR3 DNA reads as TGTGCCACCAGTGACTCTACAGGGGGCAATTACGAGCAGTACTTC. Protein sequence: CATSDSTGGNYEQYF.

This chain joins TRBV5-1 and TRBJ1-2, with 8 bases lining up with TRBD1. The CDR3 is made up of 15 amino acids. The ends lost 0 bases at V and 7 bases at J; junction bases unmatched: 8. The germline V gene encodes CDR1 SGHRS and CDR2 YFSETQ. The CDR3 here is CASSLAGGGLGGYTF. For the CDR3, the DNA is TGCGCCAGCAGCTTGGCAGGGGGCGGATTAGGTGGCTACACCTTC. Complete variable domain (other parts from reference TRBV5-1 and TRBJ1-2): KAGVTQTPRYLIKTRGQQVTLSCSPISGHRSVSWYQQTPGQGLQFLFEYFSETQRNKGNFPGRFSGRQFSNSRSEMNVSTLELGDSALYLCASSLAGGGLGGYTFGSGTRLTVV.

This clonotype was observed many times. V gene TRBV30 combines with J gene TRBJ2-7; TRBD1 matches 9 bases. The ends lost 3 bases at V and 5 bases at J; junction bases unmatched: 8. The CDR3 length is 14 residues. The germline V gene encodes CDR1 GTSNPN and CDR2 SVGIG (reference sequence). The CDR3 reads CAWRLTGTGHEQYF. In nucleotides, the CDR3 is TGTGCCTGGAGATTGACCGGGACAGGGCACGAGCAGTACTTC. The whole variable domain, filled in from reference TRBV30 and TRBJ2-7, reads SQTIHQWPATLVQPVGSPLSLECTVEGTSNPNLYWYRQAAGRGLQLLFYSVGIGQISSEVPQNLSASRPQDRQFILSSKKLLLSDSGFYLCAWRLTGTGHEQYFGPGTRLTVT.

A few counts support this clonotype. A much larger clonotype is one base distant, so this may be a read error. The chain links TRBV5-8 to TRBJ2-1; 8 nucleotides line up with TRBD2. This CDR3 is 20 amino acids long. CDR1 is SGHTS, CDR2 YDEGEE, per germline. J lost 4 bases, V lost 3 bases, and 21 bases had no gene match. CDR3 nucleotides: TGTGCCAGCAGCTGGGGTCGGGTTAGCGGGAACCGAGGGGGTTACAATGAGCAGTTCTTC. Translated: CASSWGRVSGNRGGYNEQFF. Full variable domain (remainder filled in from reference TRBV5-8 and TRBJ2-1): EAGVTQSPTHLIKTRGQQATLRCSPISGHTSVYWYQQALGLGLQFLLWYDEGEERNRGNFPPRFSGRQFPNYSSELNVNALELEDSALYLCASSWGRVSGNRGGYNEQFFGPGTRLTVL.

Notes on this clonotype: This may be a read error, as it is one base from a much larger clone. The chain couples TRBV19 to TRBJ2-7; TRBD2 might be the D (6 bases). Germline lookup yields CDR1 LNHDA and CDR2 SQIVND (reference sequence). The CDR3 sequence is 16 residues long. V lost 5 bases and J 0 bases, leaving 17 bases between the germline ends. The DNA of the CDR3 is TGTGCCAGTAGTTCCGGACTATCGGAGAGCTCCTACGAGCAGTACTTC. Its protein is CASSSGLSESSYEQYF.

The CDR3 loop is CASRGTDSYEQYF. The CDR3, as DNA: TGCGCCAGTCGAGGGACAGACTCCTACGAGCAGTACTTC. The chain employs TRBV5-1 and TRBJ2-7, with TRBD1 matching over 7 bases. CDR1 is SGHRS and CDR2 is YFSETQ in the germline V gene. This CDR3 contains 13 residues. The V gene end was trimmed by 8 bases and the J gene end by 0 bases; junction bases not matched to a gene: 5.

This clonotype qualifies as medium-sized. The chain uses TRBV6-1 and TRBJ1-5; 10 nucleotides line up with TRBD1. The CDR3 totals 15 residues. CDR1 and CDR2 (germline): MNHNS, SASEGT. Trimming took 6 bases from V and 6 from J; bases not matched to a gene: 8. The CDR3 here is CASSPTGGVGQPQHF. The CDR3 coding sequence is TGTGCCAGCAGCCCGACAGGGGGCGTCGGTCAGCCCCAGCATTTT.

The rearrangement joins TRBV19 to TRBJ2-7, with D perhaps TRBD1 or TRBD2 (5 bases each). The CDR3 has 12 amino acids. Per germline, CDR1 LNHDA and CDR2 SQIVND (reference sequence). Deletions cut 7 bases from V and 11 bases from J, with 18 bases between. CDR3 bases: TGTGCCAGTAATACGCAAATGGGGGAGAAGTACTTC. Its protein is CASNTQMGEKYF.

The CDR3 sequence: CASRGDRGKQYF. CDR3 sequence (DNA): TGTGCCAGCAGAGGGGACAGGGGGAAGCAGTACTTC. The V call is TRBV2, the J call TRBJ2-7; 11 positions agree with TRBD1. The junction had 3 bases not matched to a gene; V was cut back by 6 bases and J by 8 bases. The CDR3 is 12 residues long. Germline V CDR1 and CDR2: SNHLY, FYNNEI.

This clonotype was found many times. The genes are TRBV5-1 and TRBJ2-5; D uncertain. Trimming stripped 4 bases from V and 0 bases from J, with 10 bases between. The CDR3 covers 14 residues. Per germline, CDR1 SGHRS and CDR2 YFSETQ. This CDR3 is CASSKDAYQETQYF. The CDR3 nucleotides are TGCGCCAGCAGCAAGGATGCGTACCAAGAGACCCAGTACTTC.

The CDR3 loop reads CASRRGLAKNTGELFF. The CDR3 DNA is TGTGCCAGCAGAAGGGGACTAGCGAAGAACACCGGGGAGCTGTTTTTT. V is TRBV28 and J is TRBJ2-2; 10 bases are a match to TRBD2. The CDR3 is 16 residues long. After removal of 6 bases from V and 1 base from J, the junction contained 5 bases not matched to a gene. Germline assignment: CDR1 MDHEN and CDR2 SYDVKM.